This TCR beta chain is drawn from a study of cytomegalovirus exposure and HLA in healthy donors. Whole-study findings and limits: TCR beta V segments were, for the most part, productive about 87% or about 30% of the time in an earlier analysis. It was reported in a later analysis that an Asian-associated ancestry cluster showed fewer N-insertions than the roughly 670-donor mean. The study recorded around 160 TCR beta chains that were cytomegalovirus-associated.

To note about this clone: Its antigen is undetermined.

PCR primers comprised 60 Vbeta and 13 Jbeta primers. The protocol was immunoSEQ multiplex PCR, while the TCRdb copy is restricted to in-frame clones and leaves out a portion. The sample yields roughly 170,000 clones, roughly 87% seen once. The CDR3 covers 14 residues. Germline values: CDR1 MNHEY, CDR2 SVGAGI. The V and J ends lost 0 bases and 5 bases respectively, with 11 bases between them. Sequencing was carried out using PBMCs. V is TRBV6-5 and J is TRBJ2-7; no definite D call. The sequence was obtained from a man aged 45 to 65 in good health and CMV-seronegative. The CDR3 nucleotides read TGTGCCAGCAGTTACTCTCTAGACTTGAACGAGCAGTACTTC. Translation gives CASSYSLDLNEQYF.